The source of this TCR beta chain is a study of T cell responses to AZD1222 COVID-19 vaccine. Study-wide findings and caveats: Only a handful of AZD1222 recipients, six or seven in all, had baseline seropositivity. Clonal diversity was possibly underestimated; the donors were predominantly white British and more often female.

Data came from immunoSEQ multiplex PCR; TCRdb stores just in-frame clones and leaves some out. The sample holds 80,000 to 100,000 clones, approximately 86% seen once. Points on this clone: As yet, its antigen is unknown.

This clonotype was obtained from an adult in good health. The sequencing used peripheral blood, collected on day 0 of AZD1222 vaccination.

This CDR3 reads CASSQDRGTEAFF. DNA for the CDR3: TGTGCCAGCAGCCAAGATCGGGGCACTGAAGCTTTCTTT. V gene TRBV3-1 (or the pseudogene TRBV3-2) combines with J gene TRBJ1-1; D not certain. The CDR3 runs 13 residues. CDR1 is LGHDT and CDR2 is YNNKEL in the germline V gene (reference sequence). The ends were cut back, 0 bases at V and 4 bases at J, with 6 bases in the middle.